The clone carrying this T cell receptor beta chain was observed a few times. These data belong to a study of T-cell memory formation after mild COVID-19. Study overall: For the most part, TCR clusters were specific to one donor.

Trimming cost V 6 bases and J 11 bases; bases outside gene matches: 9. The CDR3 is 13 residues long. Germline assignment: CDR1 KGHSH and CDR2 LQKENI. From the 5' RACE reads, TCRdb called clonotypes with MiXCR, one entry per CDR3 protein. The data show 550,000 to 700,000 distinct CDR3 sequences, with about 18% seen just once and 8.1% held by the top ten. The receptor comes from an adult woman who had mild COVID-19 (a few samples of this study predate the infection). Cell type and time point are not known. The chain uses TRBV18 and TRBJ1-5, with TRBD1 matching 8 bases. Sample: PBMCs or a T cell subset sorted from them (not recorded which). DNA for the CDR3: TGTGCCAGCTCCGGAGACAGGGGTCAAGCCCAGCATTTT. Translated, it gives CASSGDRGQAQHF.